This T cell receptor beta chain came from a study of tumor-infiltrating lymphocytes in primary liver carcinoma. Blood RNA came from unsorted whole blood; germline DNA was also extracted. A primer matching the constant region was used to make TCR beta cDNA from approximately 0.55 ug of total RNA. Slightly modified ARM-PCR with three nested multiplex PCR rounds yielded TCR beta libraries. Use of TRBV1-TRBV30 forward primers with a C-beta reverse primer characterized the first two PCR rounds, which lasted 10 cycles each. One entry per CDR3 protein results from TCRdb running MiXCR on the multiplex PCR reads. The data show about 180,000 distinct CDR3 sequences, over 50% seen once. Germline V gives CDR1 SQVTM, CDR2 ANQGSEA. The CDR3 runs 13 residues.

Sequenced: peripheral blood. The chain employs TRBV29-1 and TRBJ2-3; TRBD1 agrees at 7 bases. The TCR sequence derives from a man aged 40-49 years with primary liver carcinoma and hepatitis B virus infection. CDR3 loop: CNVRQGDSDTQYF. The CDR3, as DNA: TGCAACGTCCGACAGGGAGACTCAGATACGCAGTATTTT.